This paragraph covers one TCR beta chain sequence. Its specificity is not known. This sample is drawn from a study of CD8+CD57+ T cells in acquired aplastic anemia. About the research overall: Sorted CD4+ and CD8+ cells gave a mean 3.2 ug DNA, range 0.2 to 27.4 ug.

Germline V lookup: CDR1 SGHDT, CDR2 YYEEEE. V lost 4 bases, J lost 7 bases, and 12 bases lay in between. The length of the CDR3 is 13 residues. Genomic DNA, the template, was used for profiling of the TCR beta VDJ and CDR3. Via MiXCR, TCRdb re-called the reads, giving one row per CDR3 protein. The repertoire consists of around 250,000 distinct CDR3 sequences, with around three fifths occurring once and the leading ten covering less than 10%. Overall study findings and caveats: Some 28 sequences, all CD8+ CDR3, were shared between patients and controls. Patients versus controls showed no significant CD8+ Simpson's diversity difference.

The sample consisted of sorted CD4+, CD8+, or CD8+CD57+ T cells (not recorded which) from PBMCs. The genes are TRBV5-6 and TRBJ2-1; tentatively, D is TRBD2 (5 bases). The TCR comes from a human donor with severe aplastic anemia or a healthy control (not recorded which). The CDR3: CASSLPSFNEQFF. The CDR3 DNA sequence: TGTGCCAGCAGCCTACCTAGCTTTAATGAGCAGTTCTTC. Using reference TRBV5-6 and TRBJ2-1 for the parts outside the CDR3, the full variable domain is DAGVTQSPTHLIKTRGQQVTLRCSPKSGHDTVSWYQQALGQGPQFIFQYYEEEERQRGNFPDRFSGHQFPNYSSELNVNALLLGDSALYLCASSLPSFNEQFFGPGTRLTVL.